This T cell receptor beta chain was documented in a study of blood T cell repertoires in COVID-19. About the research overall: Both acute and convalescent COVID-19 samples were obtained from the United States, Italy and Spain. PBMCs, B-cell-depleted T cells, or T cells provided the cDNA or gDNA that made up the material.

Per the study methods: Estimated nucleated cell counts came from reference gene primer amplification. Libraries were prepared by immunoSEQ multiplex PCR; TCRdb keeps only in-frame clonotypes and omits some of them. That table gives V, J and clone size, and the DNA gave D and trimming. The sample has 150,000 to 200,000 clones; approximately 90% are singletons. The V end lost 0 bases, the J end lost 3 bases, and 12 bases lay between the germline ends. The CDR3 contains 15 residues. Germline values: CDR1 LGHNA, CDR2 YNFKEQ. What was sequenced was peripheral blood. The rearrangement uses TRBV4-2 and TRBJ2-7, with D possibly matching TRBD1 (5 bases). The source is a human donor in a cohort sampled during active COVID-19. The CDR3 DNA follows: TGTGCCAGCAGCCAAGATGGCGGCAGGGACTACGAGCAGTACTTC. It yields the protein CASSQDGGRDYEQYF.